These T cell receptor beta chains were read from a single sample in a study of graft-versus-host responses after intestinal transplantation. Libraries were prepared by immunoSEQ multiplex PCR; TCRdb keeps only in-frame clonotypes and omits some of them. The sample lists 45,000 to 50,000 clones; 90% to 95% were seen once. Sample: PBMCs, taken about 800 days after a first intestinal transplant, on the day of a second. The receptors come from a human patient who received an intestinal transplant, so some T cells may come from the graft donor. Both conserved end residues are part of each CDR3. The order of the fields is V gene, D gene, clone size, J gene, CDR3 DNA, CDR3 protein. D genes are given only for firm matches. Part of the rows lack a size; the others show once, few, many or a class for expanded clones.

>TRBV9|NA|NA|TRBJ2-5
TGTGCCAGCTCTAAGGGCGGGGTACAAGAGACCCAGTACTTC
CASSKGGVQETQYF
>TRBV9|NA|NA|TRBJ2-5
TGTGCCAGCCAGGGGGGGGAGACCCAGTACTTC
CASQGGETQYF
>TRBV14|TRBD1|NA|TRBJ2-7
TGTGCCAGCAGCCTCGGGACAGGCGGCGAGCAGTACTTC
CASSLGTGGEQYF
>TRBV19|NA|NA|TRBJ2-1
TGTGCCAGTAAAGACCGGGACACATTCTACAATGAGCAGTTCTTC
CASKDRDTFYNEQFF
>TRBV27|NA|NA|TRBJ1-2
TGTGCCAGTAGGGGGTTGGACTATGGCTACACCTTC
CASRGLDYGYTF
>TRBV28|NA|NA|TRBJ1-3
TGTGCCAGCAGTTTGCGCTTCTCTGGAAACACCATATATTTT
CASSLRFSGNTIYF
>TRBV27|TRBD1|NA|TRBJ2-7
TGTGCCAGCAGTGACGGACAGGGGGGGAACGAGCAGTACTTC
CASSDGQGGNEQYF
>TRBV7-2|TRBD1|NA|TRBJ1-1
TGTGCCAGTGGGCCAGGGGGTAGGATGAACACTGAAGCTTTCTTT
CASGPGGRMNTEAFF
>TRBV6-5|NA|NA|TRBJ1-2
TGTGCCAGCAGTTACAGTCGGGGGGCTGACTATGGCTACACCTTC
CASSYSRGADYGYTF
>TRBV6-5|NA|NA|TRBJ1-1
TGTGCCAGCAGTTTCGGGGGCATTACGAACACTGAAGCTTTCTTT
CASSFGGITNTEAFF
>TRBV5-1|NA|NA|TRBJ2-5
TGCGCCAGCAGCTTGATTGTTGAAGGGACCCAGTACTTC
CASSLIVEGTQYF
>TRBV7-9|TRBD1|NA|TRBJ1-6
TGTGCCAGCAGCAAACAGGGGACCTATAATTCACCCCTCCACTTT
CASSKQGTYNSPLHF
>TRBV28|TRBD1|once|TRBJ2-7
TGTGCCAGTAGACAGGGATCCTACGAGCAGTACTTC
CASRQGSYEQYF
>TRBV6-6|NA|NA|TRBJ2-7
TGTGCCAGCAGTTATTTCTGGGGTCCGAACTACGAGCAGTACTTC
CASSYFWGPNYEQYF
>TRBV7-6|NA|once|TRBJ1-1
TGTGCCAGCAGCTTAGCGCAGGGCTGGGGGAACACTGAAGCTTTCTTT
CASSLAQGWGNTEAFF
>TRBV7-3|TRBD2|NA|TRBJ2-3
TGTGCCAGCAGCCCGCGGCCACTAGCGGGAGTCGATGGTACGCAGTATTTT
CASSPRPLAGVDGTQYF
>TRBV9|TRBD1|once|TRBJ1-5
TGTGCCAGCAGCGAGACAGGGATAGGTCAGCCCCAGCATTTT
CASSETGIGQPQHF
>TRBV27|NA|NA|TRBJ2-3
TGTGCCAGCAGTTGGAACACAGATACGCAGTATTTT
CASSWNTDTQYF
>TRBV9|TRBD2|NA|TRBJ2-1
TGTGCCAGCAGCGTAGAGAGCGGGAGTAGCTATGAGCAGTTCTTC
CASSVESGSSYEQFF
>TRBV6-5|NA|NA|TRBJ2-6
TGTGCCAGCAGTACAGGGATTTCTGGGGCCAACGTCCTGACTTTC
CASSTGISGANVLTF
>TRBV7-9|TRBD1|NA|TRBJ2-7
TGTGCCAGCAGCCTTGGACAGGGCATCCACTACGAGCAGTACTTC
CASSLGQGIHYEQYF
>TRBV6-6|NA|NA|TRBJ2-7
TGTGCCAGCAGTTACGGGGTAGCGGCCCCCCACGAGCAGTACTTC
CASSYGVAAPHEQYF
>TRBV14|TRBD1|NA|TRBJ1-2
TGTGCCAGCAGCCAGAGACAGGGAAGCTATGGCTACACCTTC
CASSQRQGSYGYTF
>TRBV23-1|NA|NA|TRBJ1-2
TGCGCCAGCAGCCGACGGTTACTTAACTATGGCTACACCTTC
CASSRRLLNYGYTF
>TRBV6-1|TRBD1|few|TRBJ2-5
TGTGCCAGCAGTGAAGCAGGGGACAGCCGGTCGGCCCAGTACTTC
CASSEAGDSRSAQYF
>TRBV7-6|TRBD1|NA|TRBJ2-1
TGTGCCAGCAGCTCGTTAAGGGGGCAAGAGTTCTTC
CASSSLRGQEFF
>TRBV2|NA|NA|TRBJ2-1
TGTGCCAGCACAGAGGCTGACTGGGATGGGGAGCAGTTCTTC
CASTEADWDGEQFF
>TRBV2|NA|NA|TRBJ2-2
TGTGCCAGCAGTGGAACAGCAGGGGTCGGGGAGCTGTTTTTT
CASSGTAGVGELFF
>TRBV11-3|TRBD1|NA|TRBJ2-1
TGTGCCAGCAGCCCGGGACAGGGAAAAAGGGAGCAGTTCTTC
CASSPGQGKREQFF
>TRBV2|NA|once|TRBJ2-5
TGTGCCAGCAGCTTCAGCGGGTCCCAAGGGGGAGAGACCCAGTACTTC
CASSFSGSQGGETQYF
>TRBV5-4|NA|NA|TRBJ2-2
TGTGCCAGCAGCTTGTTAAAAGCCGGGGAGCTGTTTTTT
CASSLLKAGELFF
>TRBV21-1|NA|NA|TRBJ2-7
TGTGCCAGGAAAACCTGGGGAGCTCCTTCCGAGCAGTACTTC
CARKTWGAPSEQYF
>TRBV5-1|TRBD1|once|TRBJ2-1
TGCGCCAGCAGCTTGGGTCCAAACAGGGGGACCTACAATGAGCAGTTCTTC
CASSLGPNRGTYNEQFF
>TRBV5-1|NA|NA|TRBJ2-7
TGCGCCAGCAGCTTGGTCAGCGAGATCTACGAGCAGTACTTC
CASSLVSEIYEQYF
>TRBV5-8|NA|NA|TRBJ2-5
TGTGCCAGCAGCAGTGGCCCGGGACTGGGTTCGGAGACCCAGTACTTC
CASSSGPGLGSETQYF
>TRBV7-3|NA|NA|TRBJ2-1
TGTGCCAGCAGCTTAACGAGGCAGGGGCGGAATGAGCAGTTCTTC
CASSLTRQGRNEQFF
>TRBV5-8|TRBD1|NA|TRBJ2-1
TGTGCCAGCAACCGGGACAGGGCCTACAATGAGCAGTTCTTC
CASNRDRAYNEQFF
>TRBV5-1|NA|NA|TRBJ1-6
TGCGCCAGCAGCTTGTCGTTTTCCGGGGATTCACCCCTCCACTTT
CASSLSFSGDSPLHF
>TRBV18|NA|NA|TRBJ2-3
TGTGCCAGCTCACCATTCGAGATTGGCTCGGGAGATACGCAGTATTTT
CASSPFEIGSGDTQYF
>TRBV2|NA|NA|TRBJ1-3
TGTGCCAGCAGCCCGACATATGGAAACACCATATATTTT
CASSPTYGNTIYF
>TRBV30|NA|NA|TRBJ1-1
TGTGCCACCCACCGTAGAGGGCGCAACACTGAAGCTTTCTTT
CATHRRGRNTEAFF
>TRBV5-8|NA|NA|TRBJ2-5
TGTGCCAGCAGCTTGGTTTTCTGCGGGAAGGGGCTAAGAAGCCAAGAGACCCAGTACTTC
CASSLVFCGKGLRSQETQYF
>TRBV6-5|NA|NA|TRBJ1-4
TGTGCCAGCAGTACCGGGACACCGGAAAAACTGTTTTTT
CASSTGTPEKLFF
>TRBV4-1|NA|NA|TRBJ2-3
TGCGCCAGCAGCCAAGAAGACAGGCGCACAGATACGCAGTATTTT
CASSQEDRRTDTQYF
>TRBV5-4|TRBD1|NA|TRBJ2-7
TGTGCCAGCAGCCCGGGACAGGGGTCCTACGAGCAGTACTTC
CASSPGQGSYEQYF
>TRBV19|TRBD2|NA|TRBJ2-1
TGTGCCAGTTTAGGCGGGAGCTCCTACAATGAGCAGTTCTTC
CASLGGSSYNEQFF
>TRBV5-1|NA|NA|TRBJ2-1
TGCGCCAGCAGCCTCAATAGCGTGAGCTCCTACAATGAGCAGTTCTTC
CASSLNSVSSYNEQFF
>TRBV9|NA|once|TRBJ2-3
TGTGCCAGCAGCCCAAGACGGCTCCATTCGGACAATACGCAGTATTTT
CASSPRRLHSDNTQYF
>TRBV5-1|NA|NA|TRBJ2-5
TGCGCCAGCAGCTTGGGCGGCCCGACTAAACAAGAGACCCAGTACTTC
CASSLGGPTKQETQYF
>TRBV10-2|NA|NA|TRBJ2-2
TGCGCCAGCAGTAGGGGACAAACCGGGGAGCTGTTTTTT
CASSRGQTGELFF
>TRBV5-1|NA|NA|TRBJ1-2
TGCGCCAGCAGCTTGGACAGTCTATATGGCTACACCTTC
CASSLDSLYGYTF
>TRBV9|NA|NA|TRBJ1-6
TGTGCCAGCAGCGCAGAGATGAAGGGGCGCTCACCCCTCCACTTT
CASSAEMKGRSPLHF
>TRBV29-1|TRBD2|NA|TRBJ2-3
TGCAGCGTTGAACCCTACGGGACTAGCGGGAGTACTGCAGATACGCAGTATTTT
CSVEPYGTSGSTADTQYF
>TRBV12-5|TRBD2|NA|TRBJ2-5
TGTGCTAGTGGGTTGGTAAGACTAGCGGGAGGGAAAAAAGAGACCCAGTACTTC
CASGLVRLAGGKKETQYF
>TRBV5-5|NA|NA|TRBJ2-1
TGTGCCAGCACGTTCGCCGACTCCTACAATGAGCAGTTCTTC
CASTFADSYNEQFF
>TRBV6-1|NA|NA|TRBJ2-7
TGTGCCAGCAAAGAGGCGTCTTCCTACGAGCAGTACTTC
CASKEASSYEQYF
>TRBV5-4|TRBD2|NA|TRBJ2-2
TGTGCCAGCAGCCCGGGACTAGCGGGAGAGGGCGGGGAGCTGTTTTTT
CASSPGLAGEGGELFF
>TRBV27|NA|NA|TRBJ2-5
TGTGCCAGCACCGTCGGGCGGCAGACCCAGTACTTC
CASTVGRQTQYF
>TRBV5-4|TRBD1|NA|TRBJ1-2
TGTGCCAGCAGCCCGTGGACAGGGGACTATGGCTACACCTTC
CASSPWTGDYGYTF